What follows describes a single TCR beta chain. Its antigen is not known. The source of the sample is a study of blood T cells in healthy people across ages. With V trimmed by 7 bases and J by 1 base, 9 bases remained unmatched. The CDR3 length is 16 residues. Study-level results: Strongly correlated with naive T cell percentage was TCR beta diversity. Estimated diversity, derived from one million T cells, was regarded as an underestimate.

Alongside a J-beta primer mix, a sample-barcoded 5' primer served in a second PCR lasting roughly 7 to 11 cycles. Each sample provided no less than 2.5 million CDR3-containing paired-end reads. Each CDR3 protein gets one entry after TCRdb re-called the 5' RACE reads with MiXCR. The sample has about 830,000 distinct CDR3 sequences, around 68% seen once. The authors isolated at least 6 million PBMCs per sample. This sequence joins TRBV12-3 or TRBV12-4 and TRBJ2-2, with 7 bases that match TRBD2. The sequenced material came from blood. The origin of this receptor is a man younger than 45 in good health. In DNA, the CDR3 is TGTGCCAGCAAAAAGATCGTAGCGGGGAACACCGGGGAGCTGTTTTTT. This codes for CASKKIVAGNTGELFF.